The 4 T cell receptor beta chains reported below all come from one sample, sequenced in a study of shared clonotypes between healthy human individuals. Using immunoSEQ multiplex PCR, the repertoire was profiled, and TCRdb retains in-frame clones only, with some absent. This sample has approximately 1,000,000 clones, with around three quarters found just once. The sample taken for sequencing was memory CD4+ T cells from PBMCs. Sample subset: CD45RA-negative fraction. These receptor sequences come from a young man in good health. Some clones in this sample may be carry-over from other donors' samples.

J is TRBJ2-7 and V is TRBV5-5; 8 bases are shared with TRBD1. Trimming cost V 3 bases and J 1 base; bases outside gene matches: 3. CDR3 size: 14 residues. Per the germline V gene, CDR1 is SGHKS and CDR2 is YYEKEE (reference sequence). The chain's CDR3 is CASSWTGISYEQYF. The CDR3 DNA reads TGTGCCAGCAGCTGGACAGGGATATCCTACGAGCAGTACTTC.

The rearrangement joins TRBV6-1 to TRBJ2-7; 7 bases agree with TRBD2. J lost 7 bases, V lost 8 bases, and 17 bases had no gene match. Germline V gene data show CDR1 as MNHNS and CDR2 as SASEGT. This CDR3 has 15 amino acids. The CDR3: CASHTTGGWAGEQYF. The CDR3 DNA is TGTGCCAGCCACACCACGGGAGGCTGGGCGGGGGAGCAGTACTTC.

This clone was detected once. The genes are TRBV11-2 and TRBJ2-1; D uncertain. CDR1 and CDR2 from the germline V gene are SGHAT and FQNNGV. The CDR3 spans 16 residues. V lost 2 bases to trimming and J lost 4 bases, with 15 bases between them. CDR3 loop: CASSLSFAEDYNEQFF. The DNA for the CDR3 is TGTGCCAGCAGCTTAAGCTTTGCGGAAGATTACAATGAGCAGTTCTTC.

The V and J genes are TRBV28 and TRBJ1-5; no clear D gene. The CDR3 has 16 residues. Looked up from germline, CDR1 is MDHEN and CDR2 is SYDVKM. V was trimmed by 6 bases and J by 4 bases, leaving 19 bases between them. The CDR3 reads CASRRSRRARNQPQHF. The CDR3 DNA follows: TGTGCCAGCAGACGCTCGCGTAGGGCGCGTAATCAGCCCCAGCATTTT.